The 31 T cell receptor beta chains below all came from one sample that was sequenced in a study of blood T cell repertoires in COVID-19. Sequencing was performed with immunoSEQ multiplex PCR; in TCRdb, only in-frame clones are kept and a portion is missing. This table has about 76,000 clones, around 75% appearing once. Sequencing was done on a sample of peripheral blood. The receptor source for this set is a man between 65 and 85 years old with acute or convalescent COVID-19.

The rearrangement uses TRBV28 and TRBJ2-3, with a possible D match to TRBD1 (7 bases). V was clipped by 3 bases and J by 7 bases, with 17 bases between them. The CDR3 loop spans 15 amino acids. Germline V lookup: CDR1 MDHEN, CDR2 SYDVKM. CDR3 DNA: TGTGCCAGCAGTTTCGCGGGGACAGAAAGGAATACGCAGTATTTT. It translates to CASSFAGTERNTQYF.

The rearrangement links TRBV7-2 to TRBJ2-7, with 11 bases that match TRBD1. CDR1 and CDR2 (germline): SGHTA, FQGNSA. CDR3 length: 15 amino acids. Trimming removed 5 bases from V and 3 bases from J; junction bases left unmatched: 6. CDR3 amino acids: CASSPQGTGGYEQYF. CDR3 in DNA: TGTGCCAGCAGCCCGCAGGGGACAGGGGGCTACGAGCAGTACTTC.

This clone is a singleton in its sample. J is TRBJ1-5 and V is TRBV6-2 or TRBV6-3; 10 bases are shared with TRBD1. V shed 1 base, J shed 2 bases, and the junction held 14 bases outside the gene matches. The CDR3 runs to 20 residues. CDR1 is MNHEY and CDR2 is SVGEGT in the germline V gene. CDR3 nucleotides: TGTGCCAGCAGTTACTTCTCGGGACAGGGGACCTTAGGGGGCAATCAGCCCCAGCATTTT. Translated, it gives CASSYFSGQGTLGGNQPQHF.

This clone was seen at least ten times. The rearrangement uses TRBV19 and TRBJ1-1; D not certain. CDR1 is LNHDA, CDR2 SQIVND, per germline (reference sequence). This CDR3 region has 11 residues. The V end lost 10 bases, the J end lost 6 bases, and 12 bases lay between the germline ends. CDR3 in amino acids: CAISGFAEAFF. The CDR3 DNA follows: TGTGCCATTTCAGGCTTCGCTGAAGCTTTCTTT.

This rearrangement joins TRBV13 to TRBJ2-7; TRBD2 agrees at 11 bases. V trimming: 6 bases; J trimming: 7 bases; junction bases outside the gene matches: 5. Germline CDR1 is PRHDT and CDR2 is FYEKMQ (reference sequence). This CDR3 is built from 13 residues. CDR3 nucleotide sequence: TGTGCCAGCAGTCCTAGGACTAGCGGGGAGCAGTACTTC. Translating gives CASSPRTSGEQYF.

J is TRBJ2-3 and V is TRBV24-1; perhaps TRBD1 as D (6 bases). CDR1 KGHDR and CDR2 SFDVKD come from the germline V gene. The CDR3 is 15 residues long. V lost 4 bases, J lost 2 bases, and 12 bases lay in between. The CDR3 DNA follows: TGTGCCACCAGTGACCTTGGACAGACCACAGATACGCAGTATTTT. Translating gives CATSDLGQTTDTQYF.

The genes are TRBV7-2 and TRBJ2-7; TRBD2 agrees at 13 bases. The ends lost 5 bases at V and 4 bases at J; junction bases unmatched: 2. Germline V lookup: CDR1 SGHTA, CDR2 FQGNSA. The CDR3 runs to 14 residues. The CDR3 sequence: CASSRTSGSYEQYF. The DNA of the CDR3 is TGTGCCAGCAGCAGGACTAGCGGGAGTTACGAGCAGTACTTC.

The CDR3 bases are TGTGCCAGCTCACCCTCGACCGGGGAGCTGTTTTTT. Protein: CASSPSTGELFF. The J gene is TRBJ2-2, the V gene TRBV18; no clear D gene. Trimming left V 3 bases short and J 5 bases short, with 4 bases between. Germline V gene data show CDR1 as KGHSH and CDR2 as LQKENI. The CDR3 length is 12 residues.

This clone was detected a few times. The chain joins TRBV10-1 to TRBJ2-2, with D maybe TRBD2 (5 bases). The V gene lost 2 bases and the J gene lost 3 bases, with 10 bases spanning the gap. CDR3 length equals 15 residues. CDR1 and CDR2 from the germline V gene are WNHNN and SYGVQD (reference sequence). DNA of the CDR3: TGCGCCAGCAGTGAGGGGCGGGCGGACACCGGGGAGCTGTTTTTT. Translating it yields CASSEGRADTGELFF.

The V and J genes are TRBV10-1 and TRBJ2-7; TRBD2 matches at 7 bases. The CDR3 has 15 amino acids. Germline V gene lookup returns CDR1 WNHNN and CDR2 SYGVQD (reference sequence). The junction had 11 bases not matched to a gene; V was cut back by 4 bases and J by 5 bases. DNA for the CDR3: TGCGCCAGCAGTGCGGGGCCTAGCGGTAATCACGAGCAGTACTTC. As protein: CASSAGPSGNHEQYF.

CDR3: CASSLAPDSFGNTIYF. CDR3 coding DNA: TGTGCCAGCAGCTTGGCGCCTGACAGTTTTGGAAACACCATATATTTT. This chain joins TRBV5-6 and TRBJ1-3; a weak D match, TRBD1 (5 bases). The CDR3 contains 16 residues. Germline values: CDR1 SGHDT, CDR2 YYEEEE. V lost 0 bases and J lost 3, with 13 bases in between.

The chain joins TRBV4-1 to TRBJ2-2; D is possibly TRBD1 (5 bases). The V end was cut by 5 bases, the J end by 6 bases, with 16 bases between. CDR3 size: 15 residues. The germline V gene has CDR1 MGHRA and CDR2 YSYEKL. CDR3 region: CASSYQRGGPGELFF. In nucleotides, the CDR3 is TGCGCCAGCAGCTATCAAAGGGGTGGGCCCGGGGAGCTGTTTTTT.

This chain connects TRBV15 to TRBJ2-2; D uncertain. CDR3 size: 18 residues. Deletions cut 1 base from V and 5 bases from J, with 20 bases between. Germline values: CDR1 LNHNV, CDR2 YYDKDF (reference sequence). The DNA of the CDR3 is TGTGCCACCAGCAGAGGCCCTGTGAGACCTTTGAGGACCGGGGAGCTGTTTTTT. Protein: CATSRGPVRPLRTGELFF.

This chain joins TRBV27 and TRBJ2-7; TRBD2 matches 9 bases. Germline loops: CDR1 MNHEY, CDR2 SMNVEV (reference sequence). The CDR3 covers 17 residues. V dropped 2 bases and J dropped 0; count of bases not matched to a gene: 8. CDR3 protein: CASSLVVSGSLSYEQYF. CDR3 sequence (DNA): TGTGCCAGCAGTTTAGTTGTTAGCGGGAGCCTCTCCTACGAGCAGTACTTC.

The J gene is TRBJ2-5, the V gene TRBV3-1 (or the pseudogene TRBV3-2); no firm D call. With 5 bases removed from V and 5 bases from J, the gap between germline ends came to 12 bases. CDR3 length equals 13 residues. CDR1 is LGHDT and CDR2 is YNNKEL in the germline V gene (reference sequence). The CDR3 coding sequence is TGTGCCAGCAGCGAGGCCGTTTGGGAGACCCAGTACTTC. This encodes CASSEAVWETQYF.

CDR3 in DNA: TGTGCCATCTCTGGGGGACAGGGGGCACAAGAGACCCAGTACTTC. Its translation: CAISGGQGAQETQYF. The V and J genes are TRBV10-3 and TRBJ2-5, with 12 positions matching TRBD1. J gave up 2 bases and V 8 bases, and 6 bases lay outside the gene matches. There are 15 residues in the CDR3. The germline V gene encodes CDR1 ENHRY and CDR2 SYGVKD.

This chain uses TRBV2 with TRBJ2-5; D is uncertain. Germline V gene data show CDR1 as SNHLY and CDR2 as FYNNEI. This CDR3 is built from 12 residues. V lost 4 bases and J lost 1, with 4 bases in between. The CDR3: CASSVSQETQYF. The CDR3 coding sequence is TGTGCCAGCAGTGTCTCCCAAGAGACCCAGTACTTC.

This clone was observed once. This chain uses TRBV6-4 with TRBJ1-4; D possibly corresponds to TRBD1 (6 bases). The CDR3 consists of 15 residues. Trimming cost V 0 bases and J 8 bases, with 13 bases left between them. Germline values: CDR1 MRHNA, CDR2 SNTAGT. The CDR3 protein is CASSDSAGAGEKLFF. The DNA of the CDR3 is TGTGCCAGCAGTGACTCGGCAGGGGCCGGGGAAAAACTGTTTTTT.

The J gene is TRBJ2-7, the V gene TRBV7-6; D gene uncertain. CDR1 and CDR2 (germline): SGHVS, FNYEAQ. The V gene lost 1 base and the J gene lost 2 bases, with 6 bases spanning the gap. The CDR3 runs 13 residues. The CDR3 DNA reads as TGTGCCAGCAGCTTAGGGGCCACCTACGAGCAGTACTTC. This codes for CASSLGATYEQYF.

The CDR3 loop is CASSLGLEYEQYF. Here the CDR3 DNA reads TGTGCCAGCAGCTTGGGACTAGAGTACGAGCAGTACTTC. V gene TRBV7-3 combines with J gene TRBJ2-7; 8 bases align to TRBD2. The junction had 2 bases not matched to a gene; V was cut back by 3 bases and J by 4 bases. The CDR3 is made up of 13 amino acids. From germline, CDR1 is SGHTA and CDR2 FQGTGA.

The V call is TRBV5-1, the J call TRBJ1-1, with 7 positions matching TRBD1. Germline CDR1 SGHRS, CDR2 YFSETQ. V lost 4 bases and J lost 1; bases outside the gene matches: 7. CDR3 size: 15 residues. The CDR3 bases are TGCGCCAGCAGCCCGGGAGGGACAGAGAACACTGAAGCTTTCTTT. It specifies CASSPGGTENTEAFF.

The chain uses TRBV5-8 and TRBJ2-5, with D possibly matching TRBD2 (6 bases). The V end was cut by 6 bases, the J end by 3 bases, with 18 bases between. The CDR3 is 15 amino acids. Germline CDR1 SGHTS, CDR2 YDEGEE. In DNA, the CDR3 is TGTGCCAGCATGCCCCTGGAGGGGCGGAAAGAGACCCAGTACTTC. Its protein is CASMPLEGRKETQYF.

J is TRBJ2-1 and V is TRBV28; 10 bases are shared with TRBD1. Trimming took 6 bases from V and 7 from J; bases not matched to a gene: 9. CDR3 length: 15 residues. Germline assignment: CDR1 MDHEN and CDR2 SYDVKM. The CDR3 loop is CASRRGTGAGNEQFF. Written as DNA, the CDR3 is TGTGCCAGCAGAAGAGGGACAGGGGCGGGGAATGAGCAGTTCTTC. The full variable domain, in which reference TRBV28 and TRBJ2-1 provide the parts outside the CDR3, is DVKVTQSSRYLVKRTGEKVFLECVQDMDHENMFWYRQDPGLGLRLIYFSYDVKMKEKGDIPEGYSVSREKKERFSLILESASTNQTSMYLCASRRGTGAGNEQFFGPGTRLTVL.

The chain joins TRBV18 to TRBJ2-3; TRBD1 agrees at 8 bases. Germline loops: CDR1 KGHSH, CDR2 LQKENI. The CDR3 contains 14 residues. The V segment lost 6 bases and the J segment 4 bases; nucleotides outside the gene matches: 6. The CDR3 loop is CASSSGTGADTQYF. CDR3 in DNA: TGTGCCAGCTCGTCTGGGACAGGTGCAGATACGCAGTATTTT.

DNA for the CDR3: TGTGCCAGTAGTATACCCCTCAGTCCGGGCTTCCGACGGGGGGACACAGATACGCAGTATTTT. It translates to CASSIPLSPGFRRGDTDTQYF. This chain uses TRBV19 with TRBJ2-3; 7 bases line up with TRBD2. The trim removed 2 bases at V and 2 bases at J, leaving 22 bases unmatched. The germline CDR1 and CDR2 sequences are LNHDA and SQIVND (reference sequence). The CDR3 is 21 residues long.

The chain joins TRBV18 to TRBJ1-1; D gene unclear. Germline CDR1 reads KGHSH; CDR2 reads LQKENI. V shed 3 bases and J shed 3 bases, with 11 bases lying between them. This CDR3 has 14 residues. The CDR3 nucleotides are TGTGCCAGCTCACCGCGTGGCGGGGACACTGAAGCTTTCTTT. Residues: CASSPRGGDTEAFF.

This clone was found a few times. The chain uses TRBV10-1 and TRBJ2-7; D remains ambiguous. This CDR3 has 13 amino acids. Per germline, CDR1 WNHNN and CDR2 SYGVQD (reference sequence). V gave up 2 bases and J gave up 5 bases, with 10 bases separating them. The CDR3 sequence is CASSESSSHEQYF. The CDR3 bases are TGCGCCAGCAGTGAGAGTAGTAGCCACGAGCAGTACTTC.

The rearrangement joins TRBV19 to TRBJ2-2; D unresolved. The ends were cut back, 5 bases at V and 1 base at J, with 8 bases in the middle. The CDR3 is 14 amino acids. Looked up from germline, CDR1 is LNHDA and CDR2 is SQIVND (reference sequence). The CDR3 DNA reads TGTGCCAGTAGTTTATATGTGAACACCGGGGAGCTGTTTTTT. As protein: CASSLYVNTGELFF.

This clone occurred a few times. The chain combines TRBV9 with TRBJ2-7, with TRBD2 matching over 8 bases. CDR1 SGDLS and CDR2 YYNGEE come from the germline V gene. V shed 0 bases and J 0 bases; nucleotides not matched to a gene: 11. The CDR3 extends over 18 amino acids. The CDR3 sequence: CASSVGGGVAGSSYEQYF. CDR3 in DNA: TGTGCCAGCAGCGTAGGAGGTGGGGTAGCGGGGAGCTCCTACGAGCAGTACTTC.

This clone was seen repeatedly, ten times or more. J is TRBJ2-1 and V is TRBV28; weak D call: TRBD2 (5 bases). The CDR3 extends over 11 amino acids. Germline CDR1 and CDR2: MDHEN and SYDVKM. V gave up 4 bases and J gave up 9 bases, with 7 bases separating them. The CDR3: CASSWTVEQFF. In DNA form, the CDR3 reads TGTGCCAGCAGTTGGACTGTTGAGCAGTTCTTC. The entire variable domain, with the rest obtained from reference TRBV28 and TRBJ2-1, is as follows: DVKVTQSSRYLVKRTGEKVFLECVQDMDHENMFWYRQDPGLGLRLIYFSYDVKMKEKGDIPEGYSVSREKKERFSLILESASTNQTSMYLCASSWTVEQFFGPGTRLTVL.

The J gene is TRBJ1-2, the V gene TRBV2; D is uncertain. This CDR3 spans 17 amino acids. Germline lookup yields CDR1 SNHLY and CDR2 FYNNEI. The V gene lost 2 bases and the J gene lost 3 bases, with 19 bases spanning the gap. CDR3: CASSEIPRGRGDYGYTF. The CDR3 DNA reads TGTGCCAGCAGTGAAATCCCCCGAGGACGGGGTGACTATGGCTACACCTTC. The full variable domain, in which reference TRBV2 and TRBJ1-2 provide the parts outside the CDR3, is EPEVTQTPSHQVTQMGQEVILRCVPISNHLYFYWYRQILGQKVEFLVSFYNNEISEKSEIFDDQFSVERPDGSNFTLKIRSTKLEDSAMYFCASSEIPRGRGDYGYTFGSGTRLTVV.